This TCR beta chain was identified during a study of T cell responses to AZD1222 COVID-19 vaccine. Study overall: Whether given at about 4 or about 12 weeks, second doses were pooled.

Germline-derived CDR1 and CDR2 are MDHEN and SYDVKM. V lost 6 bases and J lost 8, with 16 bases in between. This CDR3 is built from 13 residues. This clone was found a few times. What it binds is not known. Study observations and caveats: The reported proportion of spike-specific TCRs targeting unmutated variant regions was nearly half. Across the whole spike, CD4 TCRs peaked at regions 160-218 and 743-854.

Repertoires were generated with immunoSEQ multiplex PCR, while TCRdb's copy carries only in-frame clones and drops some. The table lists approximately 110,000 clones, over 75% of them singletons. The rearrangement uses TRBV28 and TRBJ1-2; possible D gene TRBD1, 6 bases. Specimen: peripheral blood, collected on day 0 of AZD1222 vaccination. The receptor's source is an adult in good health. The CDR3 loop reads CASSRIRGLGYTF. The CDR3 DNA is TGTGCCAGCAGCCGAATTCGGGGGCTCGGCTACACCTTC.